This T cell receptor (beta chain) is drawn from a study of blood T cell repertoires in COVID-19 (dated by TCRdb to the early 2020s). At the level of the whole study: Samples covering the acute and convalescent phases of COVID-19 were provided by collaborators in the United States, Italy and Spain. The prospective study material was composed of cDNA or gDNA derived from T cells, B-cell-depleted T cells, or PBMCs. The samples were drawn from two sources: the first 160 participants of the ongoing ImmuneRACE study, and some 1,300 subjects contributed by 6 global collaborators. Where available, HLA class I and class II types were obtained from metadata supplied by the sample provider rather than from assay-based typing. The dataset comprised deeply sampled blood TCRbeta repertoires from subjects exposed to, actively infected with, or recovered from COVID-19. A freely available public database, intended as a resource for researchers studying the immune response to SARS-CoV-2, is where the repertoires were released. Sample metadata almost always included a de-identified subject ID, COVID-19 status, age in years and sex.

The immunoSEQ Assay, a bias-controlled multiplex PCR, was used to amplify TCRbeta CDR3 regions from genomic DNA. The published analysis was carried out like this. Within the assay, amplification of reference gene primers was used to estimate how many nucleated cells each sample contained. Sequence reads were collapsed and filtered to measure the absolute abundance of every unique TCRbeta CDR3 rearrangement. Productive Simpson clonality was computed per sample as the square root of Simpson's diversity index over productive rearrangements. Sourced from immuneACCESS, this table was stored by TCRdb with only in-frame sequences that have V and J called. A share of the clones is absent; for the studies checked, an unresolved V gene accounts for under half, and the remainder has no known explanation. The V and J calls and clone size are taken from that table; D and trimming were inferred from the DNA. The sample table contains roughly 64,000 clones; only one count was recorded for more than 65% of them. Approximately 5.6% of the sample goes to the ten largest clones.

This clone was detected only a few times. It lacks a known antigen. Qualities for individual bases were not recorded, and no much larger clone is one base off. The collaborating institutions used their own protocols to collect whole blood in K2EDTA tubes. For TCRbeta analysis, collaborators shipped samples as frozen whole blood, isolated PBMCs, or DNA extracted from either of those sample types. Here is what the overall study found, with its caveats: How much clinical and demographic metadata was included differed by source and by participant, and the metadata was provided uncurated.

The sequencing sample was made of peripheral blood. This TCR was sampled from a woman in her fifties or sixties with acute or convalescent COVID-19.

At the DNA level, the sequence is TGTGCCAGCAGCTTAGAGTGGCAGGGGACTGAAGCTTTCTTT. This sequence encodes CASSLEWQGTEAFF. Recombination linked TRBV7-2 to TRBJ1-1; the D segment could be TRBD1, given 6 matching bases. The CDR3, cysteine through phenylalanine, is 14 amino acids long. Here the CDR3 DNA is all that survives: 42 bases in frame from base 1. V is cut by 1 base and J by 5 bases, and the space between the germline ends is 11 bases. CDR1 SGHTA and CDR2 FQGNSA are derived from the germline V gene. With all but the CDR3 taken from the reference TRBV7-2 and TRBJ1-1 genes, the full variable domain is: GAGVSQSPSNKVTEKGKDVELRCDPISGHTALYWYRQSLGQGLEFLIYFQGNSAPDKSGLPSDRFSAERTGGSVSTLTIQRTQQEDSAVYLCASSLEWQGTEAFFGQGTRLTVV.